Sequencing of this TCR beta chain was carried out in a study of T cell responses to AZD1222 COVID-19 vaccine (dated by TCRdb to about 2021). With regard to the full study: TCR sequencing was performed for 230 to 250 trial participants, of whom about 200 were given two doses of AZD1222 and around 26 were given two doses of MenACWY control vaccine. Enrollment into the trials was organized by age into subgroups of 18-55, 56-69 and 70-plus years, and those subgroups contained about 160, 30 and 59 TCR-sequenced participants, respectively. Paper-wide results and their limitations: Vaccine-associated CD4 TCRs spanned the whole spike protein, with dominant responses in regions 160-218 and 743-854. Reportedly, almost half of the unique spike-specific TCRs recognized epitopes lying outside the regions that are mutated in the B.1.351 and B.1.1.7 variants. Most participants were white British and females outnumbered males, and the authors suggested that clonal diversity may have been underestimated. In the small 56-69-year group, the increase in depth fell short of significance, most likely because of low power. Spike-specific TCR breadth and depth rose significantly after two AZD1222 doses compared with day 0 and with MenACWY recipients. No day 14 peak-response samples were available, so repertoires were characterized only after the peak T cell response. Conclusions about previously exposed vaccinees were limited because only six AZD1222 recipients were SARS-CoV-2 seropositive at baseline.

About this clone: The specificity of this receptor is unknown. No base-level quality is on record; no much larger clone is a single base apart.

The CDR3 regions of human TCRbeta chains were analyzed by immunosequencing. The authors' analysis ran thus. Repertoire TCRs were checked for matches against a reference library of SARS-CoV-2-specific TCRs that had been generated using the MIRA antigen-specificity platform. Breadth was defined as the fraction of unique TCRs that were SARS-CoV-2-associated. Depth was defined as the fraction of total T cells that were SARS-CoV-2-associated. Using the MIRA data, each spike-specific TCR was mapped to the spike region that the TCR reacts to and placed in a CD4 or CD8 class. Log10-transformed breadth and depth values were compared by one-way ANOVA with Sidak's multiple comparisons tests. Drawn from immuneACCESS, this table holds only the in-frame rearrangements with V and J called that TCRdb kept. Clones are partly lost; checked studies trace under half to an unresolved V gene and leave the rest unexplained. D and trimming come from the DNA, and the V and J calls and clone size come from that table. The sample contains around 160,000 clones, 75% to 90% of them found a single time. 4.1% of the sample is held by the ten biggest clonotypes.

Sample time point, as interpreted from the label and publication: baseline before first vaccination. The treatment or condition label, as the study defines it: meningococcal conjugate vaccine given as trial control. Vaccinee samples were obtained from the UK trials COV001 and COV002, which included a single-blind randomized controlled phase 2/3 trial of AZD1222 (ChAdOx1 nCoV-19) in healthy adults. For TCRbeta chain sequencing, PBMC samples were collected from trial participants at day 0 and at day 28 after the second dose. Specimen: peripheral blood, collected on day 0 of MenACWY control vaccination. The sequence came from an adult in good health.

The base sequence is TGTGCCAGCAGAGAGACCGGGACAGGGGCTTATGGCTACACCTTC. Its coded protein is CASRETGTGAYGYTF. Here the chain combines TRBV28 and TRBJ1-2, with 10 junctional bases fitting TRBD1. The CDR3 runs 15 amino acids, cysteine and phenylalanine included. This entry keeps only the CDR3 DNA: 45 bases, framed from base 1. V has 6 bases trimmed and J has 5 bases trimmed; junction bases matching no gene number 9. Per the germline V gene, MDHEN is the CDR1 and SYDVKM is the CDR2.